What follows are 14 T cell receptor beta chains derived from one specimen sequenced in a study of shared clonotypes between healthy human individuals. Only in-frame clones appear in the TCRdb table, and some are missing; sequencing was by immunoSEQ multiplex PCR. The table shows about 980,000 clones, with approximately 80% occurring only once. Sequencing was done on a sample of memory CD4+ T cells sorted from blood. Subset indicated: CD45RA-negative fraction. The receptor source for this set is a man younger than 35 in good health.

This chain uses TRBV20-1 with TRBJ2-5; 7 bases map to TRBD2. The V segment lost 6 bases and the J segment 6 bases; nucleotides outside the gene matches: 4. CDR1 and CDR2 from the germline V gene are DFQATT and SNEGSKA (reference sequence). The CDR3 covers 11 residues. The CDR3: CSAPGGKTQYF. As DNA, the CDR3 is TGCAGTGCCCCGGGGGGAAAGACCCAGTACTTC.

In this sample, this clone turned up a few times. This sequence joins TRBV27 and TRBJ1-4; D not certain. This CDR3 contains 15 residues. V lost 5 bases to trimming and J lost 3 bases, with 13 bases between them. Germline CDR1 MNHEY, CDR2 SMNVEV (reference sequence). This CDR3 is CASSLRRASNEKLFF. Written as DNA, the CDR3 is TGTGCCAGCAGTCTTAGACGGGCTTCTAATGAAAAACTGTTTTTT.

This clone has only a few counts. V gene TRBV6-6 combines with J gene TRBJ1-6; 7 positions match TRBD1. Trimming took 7 bases from V and 3 from J; bases not matched to a gene: 9. CDR1 and CDR2 (germline): MNHNY, SVGAGI (reference sequence). The CDR3 consists of 16 residues. The CDR3 is CASTTTGFLYNSPLHF. In nucleotides, the CDR3 is TGTGCCAGCACCACGACAGGGTTTCTCTATAATTCACCCCTCCACTTT.

This clone was detected only once. The chain recombines TRBV19 with TRBJ1-1; 8 positions agree with TRBD1. This CDR3 has 15 residues. The V gene's germline CDR1 is LNHDA and CDR2 SQIVND (reference sequence). Losses at the gene ends were 3 bases for V and 4 bases for J; bases not matched to a gene: 7. CDR3 nucleotide sequence: TGTGCCAGTAGTATCACAGGGGGTACTCGCACTGAAGCTTTCTTT. It yields the protein CASSITGGTRTEAFF.

CDR3 loop: CASASPTNREDQYF. In nucleotides, the CDR3 is TGTGCCAGCGCCTCTCCCACCAACAGGGAGGACCAGTACTTC. V gene TRBV2 combines with J gene TRBJ2-5, with D perhaps matching TRBD1 or TRBD2 (6 bases each). The germline V gene encodes CDR1 SNHLY and CDR2 FYNNEI. Trimming took 8 bases from V and 10 from J, leaving 23 bases between them. This CDR3 is built from 14 residues.

The gene calls are TRBV6-4 and TRBJ1-5, with D possibly matching TRBD1 (5 bases). Germline V gene data show CDR1 as MRHNA and CDR2 as SNTAGT. The CDR3 extends over 18 amino acids. Trimming cost V 8 bases and J 4 bases, with 27 bases left between them. The CDR3 DNA reads as TGTGCCAGCCCCGCGAAAGTTGAGGAGACTCGGGGGAATCAGCCCCAGCATTTT. Translation gives CASPAKVEETRGNQPQHF.

The chain links TRBV2 to TRBJ2-7, with D perhaps matching TRBD1 or TRBD2 (5 bases each). Germline values: CDR1 SNHLY, CDR2 FYNNEI. This CDR3 contains 14 residues. Trimming stripped 6 bases from V and 1 base from J, with 13 bases between. The CDR3 spells CASRARGSSYEQYF. The CDR3 region has the DNA TGTGCCAGCAGGGCGAGGGGATCTTCCTACGAGCAGTACTTC. Together with reference TRBV2 and TRBJ2-7, the CDR3 gives the full variable domain: EPEVTQTPSHQVTQMGQEVILRCVPISNHLYFYWYRQILGQKVEFLVSFYNNEISEKSEIFDDQFSVERPDGSNFTLKIRSTKLEDSAMYFCASRARGSSYEQYFGPGTRLTVT.

This clone was counted only a few times. V gene TRBV6-5 combines with J gene TRBJ2-1; TRBD2 matches 7 bases. V lost 5 bases and J lost 0; bases outside the gene matches: 4. The germline gives CDR1 MNHEY, CDR2 SVGAGI. The CDR3 covers 15 residues. The CDR3 spells CASSGGSSSYNEQFF. As DNA, the CDR3 is TGTGCCAGCAGTGGCGGGAGCAGCTCCTACAATGAGCAGTTCTTC.

This clone came up a few times. This sequence joins TRBV10-1 and TRBJ2-3; TRBD2 aligns across 7 bases. The CDR3 runs to 14 residues. Germline V gene lookup returns CDR1 WNHNN and CDR2 SYGVQD (reference sequence). Losses at the gene ends were 6 bases for V and 2 bases for J; bases not matched to a gene: 5. The CDR3 nucleotides read TGCGCCAGCAGAGGGGAGGGACTCACAGATACGCAGTATTTT. This codes for CASRGEGLTDTQYF.

V and J are TRBV6-5 and TRBJ2-1; 7 bases are shared with TRBD1. Germline V lookup: CDR1 MNHEY, CDR2 SVGAGI. The junction had 5 bases not matched to a gene; V was cut back by 2 bases and J by 7 bases. This CDR3 is built from 14 residues. The CDR3 loop is CASSYGQGENEQFF. As DNA, the CDR3 is TGTGCCAGCAGTTACGGGCAGGGGGAAAATGAGCAGTTCTTC.

V and J are TRBV14 and TRBJ2-6, with D perhaps matching TRBD1 or TRBD2 (5 bases each). Trimming left V 3 bases short and J 4 bases short, with 10 bases between. This CDR3 region has 15 residues. Germline V gene data show CDR1 as SGHDN and CDR2 as FVKESK. This CDR3 reads CASSHQGRGANVLTF. In DNA form, the CDR3 reads TGTGCCAGCAGCCATCAGGGACGGGGGGCCAACGTCCTGACTTTC.

The rearrangement links TRBV30 to TRBJ1-5; no firm D call. The V gene's germline CDR1 is GTSNPN and CDR2 SVGIG (reference sequence). There are 14 residues in the CDR3. V was pared by 2 bases and J by 0 bases, with 8 bases between. The CDR3 sequence is CAWSLLNSNQPQHF. The DNA for the CDR3 is TGTGCCTGGAGTCTCCTTAATAGCAATCAGCCCCAGCATTTT.

The chain employs TRBV5-4 and TRBJ1-3; D is uncertain. From germline, CDR1 is SGHNT and CDR2 YYREEE (reference sequence). Trimming stripped 2 bases from V and 2 bases from J, with 14 bases between. This CDR3 is built from 16 residues. CDR3 sequence reads: CASSLPFGSPGNTIYF. The CDR3 DNA sequence: TGTGCCAGCAGCTTACCGTTTGGTTCACCTGGAAACACCATATATTTT.

The chain carries TRBV7-2 and TRBJ2-6; D gene uncertain. The CDR3 loop spans 17 amino acids. Germline CDR1 reads SGHTA; CDR2 reads FQGNSA. Trimming shortened V by 6 bases and J by 0 bases, and 15 bases separated the two germline ends. Written as DNA, the CDR3 is TGTGCCAGCAGTCAACACGGTCCGAGCTCTGGGGCCAACGTCCTGACTTTC. It encodes CASSQHGPSSGANVLTF.